This T cell receptor beta chain is from a study of cytomegalovirus exposure and HLA in healthy donors. Study results and limitations: DRB1 had the most TCR associations and HLA-C the fewest, a later analysis found, with rates varying by HLA locus.

CDR1 SNHLY and CDR2 FYNNEI come from the germline V gene. Trimming took off 7 bases at V and 5 bases at J, with 14 bases between the two ends. The CDR3 has 13 amino acids. The primer mix had 60 Vbeta and 13 Jbeta primers. Data came from immunoSEQ multiplex PCR; TCRdb stores just in-frame clones and leaves some out. The sample shows roughly 130,000 clones, approximately 88% of them seen only once. In regard to this clone: The antigen remains unidentified.

This chain uses TRBV2 with TRBJ1-1; tentatively, D is TRBD1 (6 bases). The sequence was collected from a woman aged 40-49 years in good health and CMV-seronegative. Sequenced sample: PBMCs. The DNA for the CDR3 is TGTGCCAGCAATCAGGGGTTAGGTACTGAAGCTTTCTTT. Its translation is CASNQGLGTEAFF.